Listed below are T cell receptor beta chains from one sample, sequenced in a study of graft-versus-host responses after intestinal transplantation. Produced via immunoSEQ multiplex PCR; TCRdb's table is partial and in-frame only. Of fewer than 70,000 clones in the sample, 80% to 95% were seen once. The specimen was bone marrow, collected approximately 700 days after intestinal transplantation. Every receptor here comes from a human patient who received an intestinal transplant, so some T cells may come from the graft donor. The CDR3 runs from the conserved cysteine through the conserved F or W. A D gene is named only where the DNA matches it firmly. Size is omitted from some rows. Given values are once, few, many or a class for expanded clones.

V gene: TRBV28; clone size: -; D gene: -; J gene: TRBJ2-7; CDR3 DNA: TGTGCCAGCAGTTTAGCGGACGGGAAAGAGCAGTACTTC; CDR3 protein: CASSLADGKEQYF
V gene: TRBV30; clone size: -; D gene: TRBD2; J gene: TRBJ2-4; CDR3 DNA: TGTGCCTGGAGCGCGGGGGTATCAGCCAAAAACATTCAGTACTTC; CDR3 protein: CAWSAGVSAKNIQYF
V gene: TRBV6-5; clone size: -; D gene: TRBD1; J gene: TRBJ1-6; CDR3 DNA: TGTGCCAGCAGCGAGACAGGGGATGGGTCACCCCTCCACTTT; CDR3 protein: CASSETGDGSPLHF
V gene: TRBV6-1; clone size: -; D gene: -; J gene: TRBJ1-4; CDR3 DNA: TGTGCCAGCAGTGAACGCCGACAGCTTAATGAAAAACTGTTTTTT; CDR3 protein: CASSERRQLNEKLFF
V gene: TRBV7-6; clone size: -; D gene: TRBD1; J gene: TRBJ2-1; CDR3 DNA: TGTGCCAGCAGCTTAATCGAGGACAGGGGGCGGAATGAGCAGTTCTTC; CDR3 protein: CASSLIEDRGRNEQFF
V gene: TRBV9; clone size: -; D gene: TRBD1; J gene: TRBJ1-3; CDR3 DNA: TGTGCCAGCAGCGTAGAAGGGGGCGCAAAGAGAAACACCATATATTTT; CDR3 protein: CASSVEGGAKRNTIYF
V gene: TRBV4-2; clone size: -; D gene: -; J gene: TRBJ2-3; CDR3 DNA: TGTGCCAGCAGTCCAGACCATCGGGGCACAGATACGCAGTATTTT; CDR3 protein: CASSPDHRGTDTQYF
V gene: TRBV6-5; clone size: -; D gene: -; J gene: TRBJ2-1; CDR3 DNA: TGTGCCAGCAGTTACGAGCGATACAATGAGCAGTTCTTC; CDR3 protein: CASSYERYNEQFF
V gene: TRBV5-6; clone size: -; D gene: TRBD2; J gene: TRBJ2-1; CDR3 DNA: TGTGCCAGCAGCTCGCTCTTCACCGGGACTAGAGGTGTGCATGAGCAGTTCTTC; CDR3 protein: CASSSLFTGTRGVHEQFF
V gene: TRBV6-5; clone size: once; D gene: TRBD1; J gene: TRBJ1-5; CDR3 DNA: TGTGCCAGCAAACGACAGGGACAACAGCCCCAGCATTTT; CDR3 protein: CASKRQGQQPQHF
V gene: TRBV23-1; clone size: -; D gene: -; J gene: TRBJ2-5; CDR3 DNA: TGCGCCAGCAGTCAATGGGAAAGGGTAGGAGAGACCCAGTACTTC; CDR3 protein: CASSQWERVGETQYF
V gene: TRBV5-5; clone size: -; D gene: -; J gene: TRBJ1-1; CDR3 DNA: TGTGCCAGCACCTCGCTGGGGTGGGATGAAGCTTTCTTT; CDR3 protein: CASTSLGWDEAFF
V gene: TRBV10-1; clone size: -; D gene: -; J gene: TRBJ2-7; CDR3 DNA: TGCGCCAGCAGTGAGTCGACGGAACAGCACTACGAGCAGTACTTC; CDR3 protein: CASSESTEQHYEQYF
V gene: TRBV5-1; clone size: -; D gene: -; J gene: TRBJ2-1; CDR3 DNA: TGCGCCAGCAGCTTGTACAATGAGCAGTTCTTC; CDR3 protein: CASSLYNEQFF
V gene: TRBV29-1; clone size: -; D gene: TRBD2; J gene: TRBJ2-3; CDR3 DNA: TGCAGCGTTCTACATGGACTAGCAACTAGCACAGATACGCAGTATTTT; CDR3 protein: CSVLHGLATSTDTQYF
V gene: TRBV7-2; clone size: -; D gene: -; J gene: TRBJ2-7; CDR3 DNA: TGTGCCAGCAGCCAAACGGTGGGGCGCGAGCAGTACTTC; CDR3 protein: CASSQTVGREQYF
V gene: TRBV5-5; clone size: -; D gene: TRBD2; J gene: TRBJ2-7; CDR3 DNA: TGTGCCAGCAGCCCCGGGACTAGCGGGAGCGTGTCCTACGAGCAGTACTTC; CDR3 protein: CASSPGTSGSVSYEQYF
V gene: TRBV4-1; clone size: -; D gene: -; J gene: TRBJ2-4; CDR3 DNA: TGCGCCAGCAGCCAACCTACCTTAGCCAAAAACATTCAGTACTTC; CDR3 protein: CASSQPTLAKNIQYF